The 4 T cell receptor beta chains given below trace back to one sample, sequenced in a study of blood T cell repertoires in COVID-19. Produced via immunoSEQ multiplex PCR; TCRdb's table is partial and in-frame only. The top ten clones hold around 18% of a sample with approximately 240,000 clones, 80% to 90% of them seen once. Sequencing was carried out using peripheral blood. The source is a woman older than 75 with active or convalescent COVID-19.

The genes are TRBV11-3 and TRBJ1-4, with unresolved D. Germline loops: CDR1 SGHNT, CDR2 YENEEA. V lost 5 bases, J lost 10 bases, and 14 bases lay in between. This CDR3 region has 13 residues. The CDR3: CASSPRGRGKLFF. The CDR3 coding sequence is TGTGCCAGCAGCCCTCGGGGTCGTGGAAAACTGTTTTTT.

The V call is TRBV10-3, the J call TRBJ2-7; maybe TRBD2 (6 bases). Trimming left V 3 bases short and J 2 bases short, with 17 bases between. This CDR3 region has 16 residues. Looked up from germline, CDR1 is ENHRY and CDR2 is SYGVKD. CDR3 protein: CAISDELGRGAYEQYF. The CDR3 DNA follows: TGTGCCATCAGTGACGAGTTGGGGCGGGGCGCCTACGAGCAGTACTTC.

This clone appeared once. The chain uses TRBV4-1 and TRBJ1-5, with 12 bases lining up with TRBD1. The germline CDR1 and CDR2 sequences are MGHRA and YSYEKL. J was trimmed by 6 bases and V by 4 bases; bases with no gene match: 4. The CDR3 spans 15 residues. For the CDR3, the DNA is TGCGCCAGCAGCCCGGGGACAGGGGGCATTCAGCCCCAGCATTTT. It encodes CASSPGTGGIQPQHF.

The gene calls are TRBV28 and TRBJ1-2; 12 bases are shared with TRBD1. CDR1 is MDHEN and CDR2 is SYDVKM in the germline V gene. J lost 2 bases, V lost 4 bases, and 8 bases had no gene match. This CDR3 comprises 17 residues. The CDR3 loop reads CASSSGTGGAVNYGYTF. CDR3 coding DNA: TGTGCCAGCAGTTCCGGGACAGGGGGCGCGGTGAACTATGGCTACACCTTC.